This TCR beta chain was sequenced during a study of cytotoxic CD8 clonotypes in ibrutinib-treated CLL. Note on this clone: The antigen remains unidentified.

V shed 4 bases and J shed 5 bases, with 19 bases lying between them. The CDR3 runs to 15 residues. CDR1 and CDR2 (germline): SGHDT, YYEEEE. Regarding the study as a whole: The study found clonality rose at ibrutinib response, then fell toward baseline at progression.

Target depth was 1 in 200,000 to 1 in 1 million T cells, about 10x per clonotype. Produced via immunoSEQ multiplex PCR; TCRdb's table is partial and in-frame only. This sample has some 30,000 clones; 70% to 80% occur once, and the top ten carry roughly 50%. The sequence derives from a human donor with chronic lymphocytic leukemia. The sequenced sample was PBMCs, obtained after 36 months of ibrutinib treatment. This chain uses TRBV5-6 with TRBJ2-7, with unresolved D. Here the CDR3 DNA reads TGTGCCAGCAGCCCTCTGGGCGGAGTGAAGGACGAGCAGTACTTC. Translated: CASSPLGGVKDEQYF.